This T cell receptor beta chain came from a study of T cell responses to AZD1222 COVID-19 vaccine. Clones were read by immunoSEQ multiplex PCR, and TCRdb kept only the in-frame ones, dropping some. Among more than 85,000 clones listed, approximately 88% were seen once. CDR3 length: 14 residues. The V and J ends lost 7 bases and 9 bases respectively, with 18 bases between them. The V gene's germline CDR1 is SGHTA and CDR2 FQGNSA. The sequenced sample was peripheral blood, obtained on day 0 of AZD1222 vaccination. V gene TRBV7-2 combines with J gene TRBJ2-2; TRBD2 might be the D (6 bases). The TCR originated in an adult in good health. CDR3: CASTPAAGTRELFF. In DNA form, the CDR3 reads TGTGCCAGCACGCCAGCGGCGGGAACCCGGGAGCTGTTTTTT.